This record covers a single TCR beta chain. TCRdb's copy holds only in-frame clones and misses some; the assay was immunoSEQ multiplex PCR. Here the sample spans 130,000 to 150,000 clones, 91% being singletons. This sample was included in a study of T cell responses to AZD1222 COVID-19 vaccine. The source is an adult in good health. The sequences come from peripheral blood, collected on day 0 of AZD1222 vaccination.

CDR3 region: CATSDFLDRVRSNQPQHF. The CDR3 DNA reads TGTGCCACCAGTGATTTTCTGGACAGAGTTCGAAGCAATCAGCCCCAGCATTTT. This chain links TRBV24-1 with TRBJ1-5, with D possibly matching TRBD1 (6 bases). V shed 1 base and J shed 1 base, with 16 bases lying between them. This CDR3 spans 18 amino acids. CDR1 KGHDR and CDR2 SFDVKD come from the germline V gene.